This TCR beta chain was profiled in a study of OX40 agonist ivuxolimab in advanced cancers. Trimming shortened V by 5 bases and J by 0 bases, and 12 bases separated the two germline ends. CDR3 length: 15 amino acids. CDR1 and CDR2 (germline): SGHTA, FQGTGA. Here immunoSEQ multiplex PCR was the method, and the copy in TCRdb shows in-frame clones only, minus some. This repertoire shows around 76,000 clones, around 84% found once; its top ten account for over 0.95%. In its sample, this clone was seen once. This clonotype was sampled from an adult with an advanced solid tumor such as melanoma, head and neck, liver or kidney cancer. Here the sequenced sample was CD4+ or CD8+ T cells sorted from blood, taken in a trial of the OX40 agonist ivuxolimab. J is TRBJ2-3 and V is TRBV7-3, with D unresolved. In DNA, the CDR3 is TGTGCCAGCAGCCCCAACCCACATAGCACAGATACGCAGTATTTT. Protein: CASSPNPHSTDTQYF.